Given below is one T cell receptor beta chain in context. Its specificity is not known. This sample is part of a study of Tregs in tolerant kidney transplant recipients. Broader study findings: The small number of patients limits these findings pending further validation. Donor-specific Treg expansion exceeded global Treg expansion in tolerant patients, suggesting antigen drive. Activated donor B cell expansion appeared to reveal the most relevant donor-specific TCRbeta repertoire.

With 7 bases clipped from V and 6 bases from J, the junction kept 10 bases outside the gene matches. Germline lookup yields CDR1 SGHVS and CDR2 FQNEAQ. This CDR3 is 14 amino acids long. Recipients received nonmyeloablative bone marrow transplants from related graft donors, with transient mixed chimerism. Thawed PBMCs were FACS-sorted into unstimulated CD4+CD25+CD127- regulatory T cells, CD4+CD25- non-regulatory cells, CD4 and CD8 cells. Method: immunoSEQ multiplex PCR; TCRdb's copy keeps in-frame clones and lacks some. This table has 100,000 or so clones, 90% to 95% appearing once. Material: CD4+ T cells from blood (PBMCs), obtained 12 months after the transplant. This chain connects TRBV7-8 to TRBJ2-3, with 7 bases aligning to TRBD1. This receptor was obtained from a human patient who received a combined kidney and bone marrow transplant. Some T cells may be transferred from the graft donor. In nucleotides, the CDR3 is TGTGCCAGCAACCAGATAGGGGGCCGCGATACGCAGTATTTT. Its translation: CASNQIGGRDTQYF.